These T cell receptor beta chains were read from a single sample in a study of blood T cell repertoires in COVID-19. TCRdb keeps only in-frame clones here, not all; method: immunoSEQ multiplex PCR. The sample consists of some 40,000 clones, nearly 90% of them appearing once. Material for sequencing was peripheral blood. These receptors were obtained from a man in his sixties or seventies with active COVID-19. Both conserved end residues are part of each CDR3. D genes are given only for firm matches. Where a row states a size, it is once, few, many or the class of an expanded clone; other rows omit it.

CASTEGGEKLFF	TGTGCCAGCACCGAAGGGGGTGAAAAACTGTTTTTT	TRBV2	NA	NA	TRBJ1-4
CASSSVPSRETQYF	TGTGCCAGCAGCTCGGTCCCCTCCCGAGAGACCCAGTACTTC	TRBV7-2	NA	NA	TRBJ2-5
CASSSLGQGWEETQYF	TGTGCCAGCAGCTCCCTTGGACAGGGATGGGAAGAGACCCAGTACTTC	TRBV11-2	NA	TRBD1	TRBJ2-5
CASGASGRVGELFF	TGTGCCAGCGGGGCTAGCGGGAGAGTCGGGGAGCTGTTTTTT	TRBV2	NA	TRBD2	TRBJ2-2
CSVRGNSYEQYF	TGCAGCGTAAGGGGTAACTCCTACGAGCAGTACTTC	TRBV29-1	NA	NA	TRBJ2-7
CASSDSGTGGTGELFF	TGTGCCAGCAGTGACTCGGGGACAGGGGGCACCGGGGAGCTGTTTTTT	TRBV6-4	NA	TRBD1	TRBJ2-2
CAFYRGETQYF	TGTGCCTTCTACAGGGGAGAGACCCAGTACTTC	TRBV21-1	NA	NA	TRBJ2-5
CASSLVTGNEKLFF	TGTGCCAGCAGTTTAGTGACAGGGAATGAAAAACTGTTTTTT	TRBV28	NA	TRBD1	TRBJ1-4
CASSGLAGGINEQFF	TGTGCCAGCAGCGGACTAGCGGGAGGGATTAATGAGCAGTTCTTC	TRBV14	NA	TRBD2	TRBJ2-1
CSVAGHPHGNEQFF	TGCAGCGTTGCCGGACATCCTCATGGGAATGAGCAGTTCTTC	TRBV29-1	NA	NA	TRBJ2-1
CASIGQGPPDEKLFF	TGTGCCAGCATAGGACAAGGGCCGCCTGATGAAAAACTGTTTTTT	TRBV2	NA	NA	TRBJ1-4
CASSVEGRKTGELFF	TGTGCCAGCAGCGTAGAGGGGCGAAAGACCGGGGAGCTGTTTTTT	TRBV9	NA	NA	TRBJ2-2
CASSTTGGNEQYF	TGTGCCAGCAGCACGACAGGGGGCAACGAGCAGTACTTC	TRBV27	NA	TRBD1	TRBJ2-7
CASSSGADYNEQFF	TGTGCCAGCAGTTCAGGGGCAGACTACAATGAGCAGTTCTTC	TRBV25-1	NA	NA	TRBJ2-1
CASSILTGLAGNTIYF	TGTGCCAGTAGTATACTCACCGGGTTGGCTGGAAACACCATATATTTT	TRBV19	once	NA	TRBJ1-3
CASSPWGQGAGSPLHF	TGTGCCAGCAGCCCGTGGGGACAGGGGGCCGGATCACCCCTCCACTTT	TRBV7-9	NA	TRBD1	TRBJ1-6
CASSPRTGSDEQYF	TGTGCCAGCAGCCCCCGGACAGGGAGCGACGAGCAGTACTTC	TRBV4-2	NA	TRBD1	TRBJ2-7
CASSLNRVSETQYF	TGTGCCAGTAGTTTAAACAGGGTTTCAGAGACCCAGTACTTC	TRBV19	NA	NA	TRBJ2-5
CASTSDSAYNSPLHF	TGTGCCAGCACTTCGGACTCCGCGTATAATTCACCCCTCCACTTT	TRBV6-5	NA	NA	TRBJ1-6
CASSQRGLGGTEAFF	TGTGCCAGCAGCCAACGCGGACTGGGAGGAACTGAAGCTTTCTTT	TRBV3-1/TRBV3-2	once	NA	TRBJ1-1
CASSIPGTGSSHSGANVLTF	TGCGCCAGCAGCATTCCCGGGACAGGGTCCTCTCACTCTGGGGCCAACGTCCTGACTTTC	TRBV5-1	NA	TRBD1	TRBJ2-6
CASSPYDTEAFF	TGTGCCAGCTCACCATATGACACTGAAGCTTTCTTT	TRBV18	NA	NA	TRBJ1-1
CASSLYGPRNEQFF	TGTGCCAGCAGCTTATATGGCCCCAGGAATGAGCAGTTCTTC	TRBV7-8	NA	NA	TRBJ2-1
CASSRQALAGRVEQYF	TGTGCCAGCAGCCGGCAGGCACTAGCGGGGAGAGTCGAGCAGTACTTC	TRBV5-8	NA	TRBD2	TRBJ2-7
CASSTGTGSAMWETQYF	TGCGCCAGCAGCACCGGGACAGGGTCAGCGATGTGGGAGACCCAGTACTTC	TRBV5-1	NA	TRBD1	TRBJ2-5